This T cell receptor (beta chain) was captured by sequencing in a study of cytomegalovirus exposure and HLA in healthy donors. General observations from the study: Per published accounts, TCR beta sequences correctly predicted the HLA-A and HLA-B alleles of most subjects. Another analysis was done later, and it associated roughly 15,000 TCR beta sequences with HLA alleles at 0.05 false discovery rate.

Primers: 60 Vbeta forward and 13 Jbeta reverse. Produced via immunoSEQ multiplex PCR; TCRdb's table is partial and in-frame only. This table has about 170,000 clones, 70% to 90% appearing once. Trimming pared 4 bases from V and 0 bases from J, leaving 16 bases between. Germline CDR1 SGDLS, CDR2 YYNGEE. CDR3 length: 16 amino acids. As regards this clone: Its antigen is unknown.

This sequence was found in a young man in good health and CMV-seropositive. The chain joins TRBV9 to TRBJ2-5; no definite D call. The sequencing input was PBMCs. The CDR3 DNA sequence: TGTGCCAGCAGCCCTTCTCCCGACGGGTACCAAGAGACCCAGTACTTC. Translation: CASSPSPDGYQETQYF.